This T cell receptor beta chain comes out of a study of T cells in Graves' hyperthyroidism and ophthalmopathy. The study included ophthalmopathy patients with Clinical Activity Score at least 3, NOSPECS grade at least 4 and duration under 3 months. Patients having uncontrolled infection, another autoimmune disease, pregnancy or lactation were not included. The PBMCs were taken from approximately 9.7 ml of fresh peripheral blood. Germline V gene lookup returns CDR1 SGHVS and CDR2 FNYEAQ. This CDR3 is 15 amino acids long. V shed 5 bases and J shed 0 bases, with 11 bases lying between them. Regions amplified from RNA transcripts were the TCR beta CDR3 regions. First-round RT-PCR with HTBI primers amplified the TCR CDR3 region. Via MiXCR, TCRdb re-called the multiplex PCR reads, giving one row per CDR3 protein. In the table there are hundreds of thousands of distinct CDR3 sequences, roughly a sixth of which are singletons.

With respect to this clonotype: What it recognizes is unknown.

Study-level findings and limits: In validation, the model predicted ophthalmopathy. These predictions came a median roughly seven months before onset.

V gene TRBV7-6 combines with J gene TRBJ1-3; weak D call: TRBD1 (5 bases). The receptor was isolated from a woman aged 40 to 55 with Graves' ophthalmopathy. Sequenced material: blood. The CDR3 nucleotides read TGTGCCAGCAGCCCGACGGGGGTCTCTGGAAACACCATATATTTT. Its translation is CASSPTGVSGNTIYF. The whole variable domain, filled in from reference TRBV7-6 and TRBJ1-3, reads GAGVSQSPRYKVTKRGQDVALRCDPISGHVSLYWYRQALGQGPEFLTYFNYEAQQDKSGLPNDRFSAERPEGSISTLTIQRTEQRDSAMYRCASSPTGVSGNTIYFGEGSWLTVV.